Following are 2 T cell receptor beta chains from one sample sequenced in a study of breast tumors, draining lymph nodes, adjacent tissues listed by TCRdb under 2016. Lymph node samples were obtained from the axillary draining lymph nodes of breast cancer patients. The library was generated by multiplex PCR. These reads were obtained on an Illumina HiSeq 2000. TCRdb applied fastp at Q25 and MiXCR to the public reads, then kept only in-frame beta chains. Identical CDR3 protein sequences are pooled into one entry, listed with their most common genes and DNA. The sample table lists 200,000 or so distinct CDR3 sequences, roughly 31% of them with a count of one. Roughly 4.3% of the sample lies in the top ten. The sample was axillary lymph node tissue. Receptor source: a female donor with breast cancer. Some clones in this sample may be carry-over from other donors' samples.

This clonotype was detected many times. V usage is TRBV6-4 and J usage is TRBJ1-6, with D perhaps matching TRBD1 (5 bases). The germline CDR1 and CDR2 sequences are MRHNA and SNTAGT. The CDR3 is made up of 15 amino acids. The ends were cut back, 6 bases at V and 0 bases at J, with 9 bases in the middle. The CDR3 nucleotides are TGTGCCAGCAGGGACATGAGCTCCTATAATTCACCCCTCCACTTT. Translated, it gives CASRDMSSYNSPLHF.

The sample holds many counts of this clonotype. V usage is TRBV6-5 and J usage is TRBJ2-7; 9 nucleotides agree with TRBD2. J lost 7 bases, V lost 4 bases, and 14 bases had no gene match. The CDR3 extends over 16 amino acids. Germline V lookup: CDR1 MNHEY, CDR2 SVGAGI. CDR3 residues: CASSSRGGRGEVEQYF. CDR3 in DNA: TGTGCCAGCAGTTCCCGCGGCGGGAGGGGGGAGGTTGAGCAGTACTTC.